The clone carrying this T cell receptor beta chain was observed a handful of times. The target antigen is unknown. Tagging with unique molecular identifiers was applied to individual cDNA molecules. In TCRdb, the 5' RACE reads were re-called with MiXCR into one record per CDR3 protein. The table includes tens of thousands of distinct CDR3 sequences, 7% to 10% detected once. This record belongs to a study of early T cells in non-severe SARS-CoV-2 infection. Whole-study context: Investigators sequenced bulk RNA drawn from unsorted whole blood, and chains remained unpaired.

Notes on the study in general: The VDJdb matching leaned toward anti-spike CD8 responses and overlooked private and CD4 specificities.

This CDR3 is built from 12 residues. CDR1 and CDR2 from the germline V gene are KGHDR and SFDVKD. The V gene lost 4 bases and the J gene lost 12 bases, with 12 bases spanning the gap. The V call is TRBV24-1, the J call TRBJ2-1; D is unclear. Sequenced sample: whole blood. The receptor was isolated from an adult who was a healthcare worker with PCR-confirmed SARS-CoV-2 infection or an uninfected control (not recorded which). This CDR3 reads CATSDPESPQFF. The CDR3 DNA reads TGTGCCACCAGTGACCCCGAATCCCCGCAGTTCTTC.